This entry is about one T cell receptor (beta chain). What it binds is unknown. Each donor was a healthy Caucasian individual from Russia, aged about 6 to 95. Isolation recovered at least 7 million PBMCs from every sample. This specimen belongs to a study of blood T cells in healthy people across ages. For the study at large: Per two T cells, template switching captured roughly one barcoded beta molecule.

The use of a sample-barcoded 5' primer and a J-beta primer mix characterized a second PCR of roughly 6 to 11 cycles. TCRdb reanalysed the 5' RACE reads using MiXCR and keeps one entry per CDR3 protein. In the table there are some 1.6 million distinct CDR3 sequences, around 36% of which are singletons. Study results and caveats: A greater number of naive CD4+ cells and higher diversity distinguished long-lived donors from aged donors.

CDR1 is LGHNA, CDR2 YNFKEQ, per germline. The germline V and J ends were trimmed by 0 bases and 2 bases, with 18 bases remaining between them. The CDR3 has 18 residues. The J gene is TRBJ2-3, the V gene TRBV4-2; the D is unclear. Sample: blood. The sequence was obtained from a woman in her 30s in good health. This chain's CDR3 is CASSQEGFDAILTDTQYF. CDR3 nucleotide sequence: TGTGCCAGCAGCCAAGAAGGGTTCGACGCTATACTCACAGATACGCAGTATTTT.